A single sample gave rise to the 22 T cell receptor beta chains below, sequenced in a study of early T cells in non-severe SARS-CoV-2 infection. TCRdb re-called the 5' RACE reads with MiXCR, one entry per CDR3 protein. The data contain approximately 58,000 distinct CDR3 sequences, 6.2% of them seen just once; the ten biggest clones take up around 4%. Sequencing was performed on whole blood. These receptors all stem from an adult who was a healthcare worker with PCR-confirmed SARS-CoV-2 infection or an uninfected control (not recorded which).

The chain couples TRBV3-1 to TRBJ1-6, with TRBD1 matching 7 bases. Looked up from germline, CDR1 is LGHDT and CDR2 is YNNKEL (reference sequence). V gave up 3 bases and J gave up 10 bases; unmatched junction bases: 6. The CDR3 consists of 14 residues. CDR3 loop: CASSQRQGGSPLHF. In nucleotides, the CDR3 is TGTGCCAGCAGCCAGCGACAGGGTGGATCACCCCTCCACTTT.

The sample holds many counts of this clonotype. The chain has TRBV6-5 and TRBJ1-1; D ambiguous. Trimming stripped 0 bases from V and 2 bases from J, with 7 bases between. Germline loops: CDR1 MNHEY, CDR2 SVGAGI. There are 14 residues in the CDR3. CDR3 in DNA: TGTGCCAGCAGTTACTCGACGGGAAACACTGAAGCTTTCTTT. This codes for CASSYSTGNTEAFF.

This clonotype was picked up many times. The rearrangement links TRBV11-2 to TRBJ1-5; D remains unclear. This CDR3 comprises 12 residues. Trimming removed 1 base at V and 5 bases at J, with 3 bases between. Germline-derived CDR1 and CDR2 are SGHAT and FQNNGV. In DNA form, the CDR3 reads TGTGCCAGCAGCTTAGGAGATCAGCCCCAGCATTTT. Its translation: CASSLGDQPQHF.

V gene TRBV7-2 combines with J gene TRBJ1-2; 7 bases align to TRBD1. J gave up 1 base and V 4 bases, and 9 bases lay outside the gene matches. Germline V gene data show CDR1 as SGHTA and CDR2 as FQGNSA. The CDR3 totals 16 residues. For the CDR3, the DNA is TGTGCCAGCAGCTCCGGGACAGACCCCCTTAACTATGGCTACACCTTC. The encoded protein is CASSSGTDPLNYGYTF.

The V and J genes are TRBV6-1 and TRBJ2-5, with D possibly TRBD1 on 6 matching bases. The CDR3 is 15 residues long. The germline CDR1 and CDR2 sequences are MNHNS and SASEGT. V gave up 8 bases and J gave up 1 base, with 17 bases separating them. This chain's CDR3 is CASGGADRIQETQYF. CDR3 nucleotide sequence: TGTGCCAGCGGAGGAGCTGACAGGATCCAAGAGACCCAGTACTTC.

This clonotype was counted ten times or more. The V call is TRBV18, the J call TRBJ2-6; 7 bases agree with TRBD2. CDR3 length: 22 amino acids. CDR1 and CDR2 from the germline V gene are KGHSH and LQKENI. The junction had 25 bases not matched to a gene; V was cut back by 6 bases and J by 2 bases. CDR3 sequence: CASSYSETRGTIHRPGANVLTF. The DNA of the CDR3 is TGTGCCAGCTCGTATTCTGAGACGCGGGGGACGATACATCGCCCTGGGGCCAACGTCCTGACTTTC.

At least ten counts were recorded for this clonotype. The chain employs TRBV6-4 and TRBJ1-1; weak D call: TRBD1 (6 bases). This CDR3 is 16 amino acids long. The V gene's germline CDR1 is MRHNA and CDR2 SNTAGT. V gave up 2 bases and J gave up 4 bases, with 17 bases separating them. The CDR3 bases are TGTGCCAGCAGTGACGAGGCAGGGGTGGCGATCACTGAAGCTTTCTTT. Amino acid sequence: CASSDEAGVAITEAFF.

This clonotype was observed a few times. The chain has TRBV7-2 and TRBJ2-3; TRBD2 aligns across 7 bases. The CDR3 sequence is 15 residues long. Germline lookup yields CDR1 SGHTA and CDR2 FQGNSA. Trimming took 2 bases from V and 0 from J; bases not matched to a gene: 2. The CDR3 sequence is CASSLRGGSTDTQYF. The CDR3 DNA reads TGTGCCAGCAGCTTACGCGGGGGAAGCACAGATACGCAGTATTTT.

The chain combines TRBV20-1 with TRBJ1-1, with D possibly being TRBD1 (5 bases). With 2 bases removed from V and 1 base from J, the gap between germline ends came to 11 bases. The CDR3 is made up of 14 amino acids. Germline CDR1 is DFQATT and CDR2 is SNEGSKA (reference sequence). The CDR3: CSARREGTNTEAFF. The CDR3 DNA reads TGCAGTGCTAGACGCGAGGGGACGAACACTGAAGCTTTCTTT.

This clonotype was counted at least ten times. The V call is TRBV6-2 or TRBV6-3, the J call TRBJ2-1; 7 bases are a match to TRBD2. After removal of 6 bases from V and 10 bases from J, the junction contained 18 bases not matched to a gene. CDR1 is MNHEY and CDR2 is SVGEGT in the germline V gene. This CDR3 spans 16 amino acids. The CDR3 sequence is CASSPTGGMVAGEQFF. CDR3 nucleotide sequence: TGTGCCAGCAGCCCTACCGGGGGGATGGTAGCAGGGGAGCAGTTCTTC.

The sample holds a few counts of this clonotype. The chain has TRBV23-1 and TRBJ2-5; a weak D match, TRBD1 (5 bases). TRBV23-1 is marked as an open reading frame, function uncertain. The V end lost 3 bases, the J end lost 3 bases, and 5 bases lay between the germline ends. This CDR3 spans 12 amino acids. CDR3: CASSHREETQYF. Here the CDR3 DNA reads TGCGCCAGCAGTCACAGGGAAGAGACCCAGTACTTC.

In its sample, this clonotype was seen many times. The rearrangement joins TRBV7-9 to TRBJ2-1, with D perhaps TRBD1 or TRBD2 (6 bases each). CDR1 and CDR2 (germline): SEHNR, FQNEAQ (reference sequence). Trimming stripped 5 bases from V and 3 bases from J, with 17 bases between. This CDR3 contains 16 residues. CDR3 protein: CASSQRSGANYNEQFF. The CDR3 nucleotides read TGTGCCAGCAGCCAGCGGTCGGGGGCCAACTACAATGAGCAGTTCTTC.

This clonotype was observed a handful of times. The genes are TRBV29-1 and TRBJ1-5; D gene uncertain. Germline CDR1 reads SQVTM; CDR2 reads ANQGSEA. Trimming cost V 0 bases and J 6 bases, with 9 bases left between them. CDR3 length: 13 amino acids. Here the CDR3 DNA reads TGCAGCGTTGAAGAAGGGTCGGGTCAGCCCCAGCATTTT. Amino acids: CSVEEGSGQPQHF.

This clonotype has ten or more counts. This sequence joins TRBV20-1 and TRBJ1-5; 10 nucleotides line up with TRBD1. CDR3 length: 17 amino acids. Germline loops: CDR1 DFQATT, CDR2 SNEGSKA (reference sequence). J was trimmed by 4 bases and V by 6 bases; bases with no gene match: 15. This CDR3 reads CSAAPWDRGAGNQPQHF. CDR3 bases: TGCAGTGCCGCCCCCTGGGACAGGGGAGCAGGAAATCAGCCCCAGCATTTT.

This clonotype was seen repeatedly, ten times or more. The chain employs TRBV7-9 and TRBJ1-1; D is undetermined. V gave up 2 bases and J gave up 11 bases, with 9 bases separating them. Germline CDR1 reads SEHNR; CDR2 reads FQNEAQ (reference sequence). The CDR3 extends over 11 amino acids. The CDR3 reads CASSLKGRAFF. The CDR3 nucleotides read TGTGCCAGCAGCTTAAAGGGTAGGGCTTTCTTT.

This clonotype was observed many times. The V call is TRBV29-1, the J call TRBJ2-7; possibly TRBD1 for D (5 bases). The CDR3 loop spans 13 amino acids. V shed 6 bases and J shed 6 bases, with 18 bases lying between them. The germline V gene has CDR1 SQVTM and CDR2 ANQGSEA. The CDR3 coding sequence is TGCAGCGTGGCGGCACAGGTCGGTGGCGAGCAGTACTTC. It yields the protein CSVAAQVGGEQYF.

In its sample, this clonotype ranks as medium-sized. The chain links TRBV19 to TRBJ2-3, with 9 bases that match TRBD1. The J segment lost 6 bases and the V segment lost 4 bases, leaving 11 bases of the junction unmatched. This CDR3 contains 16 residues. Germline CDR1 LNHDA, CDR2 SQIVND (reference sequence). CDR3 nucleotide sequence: TGTGCCAGTAGTACCACAGGGGGCTCAGGATCTGATACGCAGTATTTT. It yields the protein CASSTTGGSGSDTQYF.

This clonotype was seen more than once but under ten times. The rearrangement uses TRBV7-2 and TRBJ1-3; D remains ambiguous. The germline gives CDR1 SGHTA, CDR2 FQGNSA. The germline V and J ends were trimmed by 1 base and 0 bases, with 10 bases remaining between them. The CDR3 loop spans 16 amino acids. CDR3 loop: CASSLGSGSSGNTIYF. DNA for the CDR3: TGTGCCAGCAGCTTAGGGTCGGGCAGCTCTGGAAACACCATATATTTT.

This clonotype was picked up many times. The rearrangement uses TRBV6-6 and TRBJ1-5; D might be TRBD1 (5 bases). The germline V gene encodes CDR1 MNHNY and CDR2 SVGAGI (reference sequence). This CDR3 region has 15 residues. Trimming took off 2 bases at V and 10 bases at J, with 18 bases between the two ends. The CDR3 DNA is TGTGCCAGCAGTTACGGAGGAGAGGGGAGGTTCCCCCAGCATTTT. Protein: CASSYGGEGRFPQHF.

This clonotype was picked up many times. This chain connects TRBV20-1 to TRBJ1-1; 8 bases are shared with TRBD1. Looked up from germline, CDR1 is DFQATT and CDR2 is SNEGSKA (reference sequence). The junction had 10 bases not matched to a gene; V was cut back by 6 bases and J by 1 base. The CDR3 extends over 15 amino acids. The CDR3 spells CSASDRARSNTEAFF. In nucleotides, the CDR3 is TGCAGTGCCTCGGACAGGGCCCGATCGAACACTGAAGCTTTCTTT.

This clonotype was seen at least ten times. In DNA form, the CDR3 reads TGTGCCAGCAGACCCCGACAGGGGGCAGGTGAAAAACTGTTTTTT. Protein sequence: CASRPRQGAGEKLFF. This chain connects TRBV7-2 to TRBJ1-4; 10 positions match TRBD1. The ends lost 6 bases at V and 7 bases at J; junction bases unmatched: 8. There are 15 residues in the CDR3. Germline V CDR1 and CDR2: SGHTA, FQGNSA. Drawing the rest from reference TRBV7-2 and TRBJ1-4, the complete variable domain is GAGVSQSPSNKVTEKGKDVELRCDPISGHTALYWYRQSLGQGLEFLIYFQGNSAPDKSGLPSDRFSAERTGGSVSTLTIQRTQQEDSAVYLCASRPRQGAGEKLFFGSGTQLSVL.

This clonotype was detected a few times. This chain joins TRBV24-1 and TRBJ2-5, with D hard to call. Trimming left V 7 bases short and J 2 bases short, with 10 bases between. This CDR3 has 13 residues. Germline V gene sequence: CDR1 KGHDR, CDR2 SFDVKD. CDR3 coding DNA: TGTGCCACCAGGGGCGAAGGGCAAGAGACCCAGTACTTC. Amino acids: CATRGEGQETQYF.